This T cell receptor (beta chain) emerged from a study of molecular identifiers for immune sequencing clone quantification. Whole-study findings and limits: Detectable among about a million naive cells, according to reports, was Jurkat TCR RNA spiked in from one cell. Clones with over 20 RNA copies captured over 99% of effector molecules but under 1% of naive ones.

This clonotype showed up many times. Its antigen is unknown. Each CDR3 protein is one row after TCRdb ran MiXCR on the PCR reads. This table holds approximately 500,000 distinct CDR3 sequences, approximately 25% found once. This CDR3 contains 16 residues. Unmatched junction bases numbered 10, after V lost 8 bases and J lost 0 bases. For naive CD8 T cells, sorting used the CD8+CD4-CCR7+CD45RA+ phenotype. The sequence was collected from a human donor in good health. Some libraries in this study had Jurkat cell RNA spiked in. The source material was naive CD8+ T cells from blood, with Jurkat cell RNA spiked in. The subset is: FACS-sorted CD8+CD4-CCR7+CD45RA+ naive T cells. The chain links TRBV23-1 to TRBJ1-5; 7 bases fit TRBD1. TRBV23-1 is marked as an open reading frame, function uncertain. The CDR3 DNA is TGCGCCAGCGTATTCTGGGACAGCCATAGCAATCAGCCCCAGCATTTT. As protein: CASVFWDSHSNQPQHF.